This T cell receptor (beta chain) was documented in a study of OX40 agonist ivuxolimab in advanced cancers. Germline V gene sequence: CDR1 SNHLY, CDR2 FYNNEI. V was cut by 3 bases and J by 1 base, with 12 bases left in between. The CDR3 runs to 15 residues. This clone showed up just once. Baseline, cycle 4 day 1, and cycle 7 day 1 were the blood sampling points. Assay used: immunoSEQ multiplex PCR; TCRdb lists only in-frame clones, some missing. The sample shows about 53,000 clones, approximately 84% of them seen only once. The receptor's source is an adult with an advanced solid tumor such as melanoma, head and neck, liver or kidney cancer. This chain connects TRBV2 to TRBJ2-5, with D perhaps being TRBD1 or TRBD2 (6 bases each). The source was CD4+ or CD8+ T cells sorted from blood, collected in a trial of the OX40 agonist ivuxolimab. CDR3 sequence reads: CASSDGGQGQETQYF. The CDR3 nucleotides are TGTGCCAGCAGTGACGGGGGCCAGGGCCAAGAGACCCAGTACTTC.